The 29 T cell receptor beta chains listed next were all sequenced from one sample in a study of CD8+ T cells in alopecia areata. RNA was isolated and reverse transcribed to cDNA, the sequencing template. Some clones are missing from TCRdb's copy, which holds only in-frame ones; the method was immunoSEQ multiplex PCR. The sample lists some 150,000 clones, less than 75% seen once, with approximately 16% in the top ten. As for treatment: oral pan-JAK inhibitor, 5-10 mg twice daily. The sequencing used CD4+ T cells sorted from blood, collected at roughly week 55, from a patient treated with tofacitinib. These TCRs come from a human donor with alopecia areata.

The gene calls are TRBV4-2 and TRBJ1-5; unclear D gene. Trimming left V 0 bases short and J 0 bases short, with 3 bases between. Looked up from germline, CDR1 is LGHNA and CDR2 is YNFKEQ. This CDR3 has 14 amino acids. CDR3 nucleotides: TGTGCCAGCAGCCAAGACCGTAGCAATCAGCCCCAGCATTTT. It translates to CASSQDRSNQPQHF.

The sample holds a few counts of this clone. CDR3 sequence reads: CASSWRGGTDTQYF. The CDR3 bases are TGTGCCAGCAGTTGGCGGGGGGGCACAGATACGCAGTATTTT. V usage is TRBV6-1 and J usage is TRBJ2-3, with 8 bases that match TRBD2. Germline loops: CDR1 MNHNS, CDR2 SASEGT. V trimming: 5 bases; J trimming: 1 base; junction bases outside the gene matches: 2. The CDR3 totals 14 residues.

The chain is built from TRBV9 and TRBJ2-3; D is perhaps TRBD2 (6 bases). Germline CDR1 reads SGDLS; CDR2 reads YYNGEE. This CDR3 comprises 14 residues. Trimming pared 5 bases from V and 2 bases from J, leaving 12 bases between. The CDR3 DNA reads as TGTGCCAGCAGTAGCAGCGGGTCCACAGATACGCAGTATTTT. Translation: CASSSSGSTDTQYF.

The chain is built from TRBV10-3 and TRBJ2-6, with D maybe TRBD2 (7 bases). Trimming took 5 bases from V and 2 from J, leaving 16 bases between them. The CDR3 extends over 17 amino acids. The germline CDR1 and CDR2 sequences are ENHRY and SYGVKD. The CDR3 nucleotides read TGTGCCATCAGTTCGGGGGGCGCGGGGACTGGGGCCAACGTCCTGACTTTC. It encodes CAISSGGAGTGANVLTF.

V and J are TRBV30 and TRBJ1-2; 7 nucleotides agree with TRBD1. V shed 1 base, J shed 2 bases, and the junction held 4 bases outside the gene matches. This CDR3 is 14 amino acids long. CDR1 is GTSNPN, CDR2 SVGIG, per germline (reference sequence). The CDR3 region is CAWSEGQTNYGYTF. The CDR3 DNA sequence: TGTGCCTGGAGTGAGGGACAGACAAACTATGGCTACACCTTC. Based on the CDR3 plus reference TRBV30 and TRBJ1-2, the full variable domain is SQTIHQWPATLVQPVGSPLSLECTVEGTSNPNLYWYRQAAGRGLQLLFYSVGIGQISSEVPQNLSASRPQDRQFILSSKKLLLSDSGFYLCAWSEGQTNYGYTFGSGTRLTVV.

The CDR3 loop reads CSASPQRHSTEAFF. In nucleotides, the CDR3 is TGCAGCGCCTCCCCACAAAGGCACTCCACTGAAGCTTTCTTT. The chain carries TRBV29-1 and TRBJ1-1; D not resolved. CDR3 length equals 14 residues. CDR1 SQVTM and CDR2 ANQGSEA come from the germline V gene. V shed 7 bases and J shed 4 bases, with 19 bases lying between them.

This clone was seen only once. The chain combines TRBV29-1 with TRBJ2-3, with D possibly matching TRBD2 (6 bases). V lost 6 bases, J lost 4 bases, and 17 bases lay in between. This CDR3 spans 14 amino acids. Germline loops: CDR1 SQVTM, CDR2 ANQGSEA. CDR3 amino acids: CSVEGRIRADTQYF. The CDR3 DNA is TGCAGCGTGGAGGGGCGGATCAGGGCAGATACGCAGTATTTT.

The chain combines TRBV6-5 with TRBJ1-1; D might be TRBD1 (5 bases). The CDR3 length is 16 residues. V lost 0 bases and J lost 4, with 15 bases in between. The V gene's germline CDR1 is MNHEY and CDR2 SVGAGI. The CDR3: CASSYSLALGGTEAFF. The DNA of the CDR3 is TGTGCCAGCAGTTACTCTTTAGCTCTTGGGGGCACTGAAGCTTTCTTT.

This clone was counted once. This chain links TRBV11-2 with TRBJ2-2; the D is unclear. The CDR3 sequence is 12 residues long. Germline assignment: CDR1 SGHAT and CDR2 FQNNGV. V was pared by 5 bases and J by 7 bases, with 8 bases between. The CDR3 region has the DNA TGTGCCAGCAGCCTCGTCCTCGGGGAGCTGTTTTTT. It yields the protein CASSLVLGELFF.

The CDR3 protein is CASSLGSGSYEQYF. CDR3 DNA sequence: TGTGCCAGCAGCTTAGGAAGCGGCTCCTACGAGCAGTACTTC. The chain joins TRBV11-2 to TRBJ2-7, with D possibly being TRBD2 (5 bases). The CDR3 is 14 residues long. Germline values: CDR1 SGHAT, CDR2 FQNNGV. The V end lost 1 base, the J end lost 0 bases, and 7 bases lay between the germline ends.

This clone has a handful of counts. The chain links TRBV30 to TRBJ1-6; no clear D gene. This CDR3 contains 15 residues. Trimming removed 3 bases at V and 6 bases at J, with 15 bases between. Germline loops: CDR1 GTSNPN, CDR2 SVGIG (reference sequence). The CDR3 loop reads CAWREIRTGNSPLHF. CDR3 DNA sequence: TGTGCCTGGAGAGAAATTAGGACGGGTAATTCACCCCTCCACTTT.

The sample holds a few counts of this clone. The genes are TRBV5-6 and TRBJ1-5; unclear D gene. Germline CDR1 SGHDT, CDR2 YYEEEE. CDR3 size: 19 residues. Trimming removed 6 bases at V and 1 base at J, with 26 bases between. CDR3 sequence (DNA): TGTGCCAGCAACGGGGTCCTACACAGTATTGGTCCGAGCAATCAGCCCCAGCATTTT. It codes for CASNGVLHSIGPSNQPQHF.

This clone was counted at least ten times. CDR3 DNA: TGTGCCAGCAGTGAAATCCCAAGGACAGGGATATCCTATGGCTACACCTTC. Amino acids: CASSEIPRTGISYGYTF. The chain links TRBV6-1 to TRBJ1-2; 8 nucleotides agree with TRBD1. Germline trimming cut 2 bases from V and 4 bases from J; bases unmatched to any gene: 12. The CDR3 is 17 amino acids. The germline CDR1 and CDR2 sequences are MNHNS and SASEGT.

The CDR3 is CSVDSGEETQYF. The CDR3 DNA follows: TGCAGCGTCGATAGCGGGGAGGAGACCCAGTACTTC. This sequence joins TRBV29-1 and TRBJ2-5, with 8 bases fitting TRBD2. CDR3 size: 12 residues. CDR1 SQVTM and CDR2 ANQGSEA come from the germline V gene. With 6 bases clipped from V and 5 bases from J, the junction kept 5 bases outside the gene matches.

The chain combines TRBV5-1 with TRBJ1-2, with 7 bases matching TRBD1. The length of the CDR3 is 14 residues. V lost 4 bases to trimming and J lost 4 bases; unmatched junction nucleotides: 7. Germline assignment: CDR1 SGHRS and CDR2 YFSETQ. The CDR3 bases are TGCGCCAGCAGCCCGGTTGGGACAGCCTATGGCTACACCTTC. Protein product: CASSPVGTAYGYTF.

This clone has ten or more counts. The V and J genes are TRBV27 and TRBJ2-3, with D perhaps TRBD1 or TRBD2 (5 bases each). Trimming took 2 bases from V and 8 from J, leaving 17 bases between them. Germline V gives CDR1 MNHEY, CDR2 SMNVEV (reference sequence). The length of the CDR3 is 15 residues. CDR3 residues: CASSLGSGQLGTQYF. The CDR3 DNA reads TGTGCCAGCAGTTTAGGTTCGGGGCAATTGGGTACGCAGTATTTT.

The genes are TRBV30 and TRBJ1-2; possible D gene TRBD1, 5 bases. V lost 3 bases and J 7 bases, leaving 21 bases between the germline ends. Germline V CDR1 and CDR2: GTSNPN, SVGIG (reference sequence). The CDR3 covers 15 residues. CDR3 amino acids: CAWREAGTAGGGYTF. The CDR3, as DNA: TGTGCCTGGAGAGAGGCCGGGACCGCCGGTGGTGGCTACACCTTC.

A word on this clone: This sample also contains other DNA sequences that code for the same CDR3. CDR3 loop: CAWSVQGNQPQHF. The DNA of the CDR3 is TGTGCCTGGAGTGTACAGGGCAATCAGCCCCAGCATTTT. This chain uses TRBV30 with TRBJ1-5; tentative D call: TRBD1 (5 bases). This CDR3 region has 13 residues. V lost 0 bases to trimming and J lost 2 bases, with 5 bases between them. Germline assignment: CDR1 GTSNPN and CDR2 SVGIG (reference sequence).

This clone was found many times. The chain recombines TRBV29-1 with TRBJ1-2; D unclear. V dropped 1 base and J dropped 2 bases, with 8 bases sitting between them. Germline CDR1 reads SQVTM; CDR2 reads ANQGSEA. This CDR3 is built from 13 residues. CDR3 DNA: TGCAGCGTTGAAGGCAGCCTAAACTATGGCTACACCTTC. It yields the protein CSVEGSLNYGYTF. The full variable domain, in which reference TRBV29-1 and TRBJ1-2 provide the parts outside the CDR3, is SAVISQKPSRDICQRGTSLTIQCQVDSQVTMMFWYRQQPGQSLTLIATANQGSEATYESGFVIDKFPISRPNLTFSTLTVSNMSPEDSSIYLCSVEGSLNYGYTFGSGTRLTVV.

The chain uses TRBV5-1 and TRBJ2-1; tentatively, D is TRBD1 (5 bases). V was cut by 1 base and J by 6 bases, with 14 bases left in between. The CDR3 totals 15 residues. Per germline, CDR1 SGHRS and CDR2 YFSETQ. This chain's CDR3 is CASSLLEGRGNEQFF. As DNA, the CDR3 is TGCGCCAGCAGCTTGTTAGAAGGAAGGGGCAATGAGCAGTTCTTC.

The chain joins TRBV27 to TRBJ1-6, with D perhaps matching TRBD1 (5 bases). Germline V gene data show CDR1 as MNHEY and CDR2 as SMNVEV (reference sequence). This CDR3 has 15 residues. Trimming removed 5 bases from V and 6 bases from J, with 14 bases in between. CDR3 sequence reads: CASSQEGRINSPLHF. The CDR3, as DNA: TGTGCCAGCAGTCAAGAGGGGCGAATTAATTCACCCCTCCACTTT.

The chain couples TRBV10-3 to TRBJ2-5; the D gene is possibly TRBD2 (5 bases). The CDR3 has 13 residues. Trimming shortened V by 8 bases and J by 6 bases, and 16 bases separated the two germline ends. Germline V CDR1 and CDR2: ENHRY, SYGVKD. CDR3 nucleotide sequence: TGTGCCATCTCCCCACAAGGGAGCCAGACCCAGTACTTC. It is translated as CAISPQGSQTQYF.

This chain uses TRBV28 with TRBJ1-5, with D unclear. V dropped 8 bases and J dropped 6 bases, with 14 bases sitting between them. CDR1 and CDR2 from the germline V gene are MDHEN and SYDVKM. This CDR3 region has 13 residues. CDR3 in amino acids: CASVLAYGQPQHF. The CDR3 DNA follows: TGTGCCAGCGTTTTGGCCTATGGTCAGCCCCAGCATTTT.

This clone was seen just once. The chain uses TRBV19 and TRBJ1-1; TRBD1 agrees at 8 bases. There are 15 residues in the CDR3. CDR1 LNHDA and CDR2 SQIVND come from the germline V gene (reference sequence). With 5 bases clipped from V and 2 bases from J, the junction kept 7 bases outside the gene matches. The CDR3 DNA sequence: TGTGCCAGTAGTCGAAAGGACAGGGCTAACACTGAAGCTTTCTTT. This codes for CASSRKDRANTEAFF.

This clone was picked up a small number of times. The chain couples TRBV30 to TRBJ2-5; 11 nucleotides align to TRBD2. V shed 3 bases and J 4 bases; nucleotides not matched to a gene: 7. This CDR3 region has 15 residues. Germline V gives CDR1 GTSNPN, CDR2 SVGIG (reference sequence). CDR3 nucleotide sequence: TGTGCCTGGAGGGGAAAGGGACTAGCGGCAGAGACCCAGTACTTC. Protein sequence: CAWRGKGLAAETQYF.

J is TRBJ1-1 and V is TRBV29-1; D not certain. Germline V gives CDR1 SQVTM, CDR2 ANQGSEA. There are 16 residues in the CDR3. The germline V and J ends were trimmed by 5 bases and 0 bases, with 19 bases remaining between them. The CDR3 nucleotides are TGCAGCGTTTACTATCGGCCAGGATACATGAACACTGAAGCTTTCTTT. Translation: CSVYYRPGYMNTEAFF.

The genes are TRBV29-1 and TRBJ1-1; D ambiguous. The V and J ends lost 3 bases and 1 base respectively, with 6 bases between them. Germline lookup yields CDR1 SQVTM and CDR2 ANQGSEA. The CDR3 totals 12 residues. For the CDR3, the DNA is TGCAGCGTTGATCCGGGGAACACTGAAGCTTTCTTT. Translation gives CSVDPGNTEAFF.

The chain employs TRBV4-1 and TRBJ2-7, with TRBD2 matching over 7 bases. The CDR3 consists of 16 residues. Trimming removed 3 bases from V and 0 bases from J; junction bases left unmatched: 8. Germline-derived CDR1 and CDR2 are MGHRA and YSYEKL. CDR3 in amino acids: CASSQGVGGSSYEQYF. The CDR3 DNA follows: TGCGCCAGCAGCCAGGGGGTGGGCGGGAGCTCCTACGAGCAGTACTTC.

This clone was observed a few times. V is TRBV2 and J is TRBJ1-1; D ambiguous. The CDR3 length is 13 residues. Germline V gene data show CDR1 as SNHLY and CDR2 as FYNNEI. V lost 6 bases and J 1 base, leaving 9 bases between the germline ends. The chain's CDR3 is CASRVDPNTEAFF. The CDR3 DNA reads TGTGCCAGCAGGGTTGACCCGAACACTGAAGCTTTCTTT. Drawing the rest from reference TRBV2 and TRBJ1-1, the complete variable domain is EPEVTQTPSHQVTQMGQEVILRCVPISNHLYFYWYRQILGQKVEFLVSFYNNEISEKSEIFDDQFSVERPDGSNFTLKIRSTKLEDSAMYFCASRVDPNTEAFFGQGTRLTVV.